This entry lists 21 T cell receptor beta chains sequenced from one sample in a study of radiation and T cells in renal cell carcinoma (dated by TCRdb to about 2020). Library creation used the immunoSEQ multiplex PCR assay. Imported from immuneACCESS, the table was reduced by TCRdb to in-frame sequences with V and J called. These copies leave out some clones; in studies compared against another copy, an unresolved V gene accounts for under half, and the cause of the remainder is not known. This sample holds 150,000 or so clones; roughly 90% were observed only once. The ten largest clones take up more than 10% of the sample. The sample's time point label is to be understood as: baseline pretreatment blood. The treatment or condition label here, explained by the study, means: 15 Gy SBRT to primary tumor, nephrectomy 4 weeks later. The specimen was blood, collected from a patient whose treatment included radiotherapy and nephrectomy. The receptors originated from a woman aged 45-59 years with renal cell carcinoma.

The chain has TRBV7-9 and TRBJ1-6; 7 bases line up with TRBD1. The CDR3 covers 15 residues. The J segment lost 8 bases and the V segment lost 5 bases, leaving 9 bases of the junction unmatched. Per germline, CDR1 SEHNR and CDR2 FQNEAQ (reference sequence). This CDR3 reads CASSRRQGVDSPLHF. In DNA, the CDR3 is TGTGCCAGCAGCCGCCGACAGGGTGTGGATTCACCCCTCCACTTT.

The CDR3 nucleotides are TGCAGCGTTGATCTCCTGGAGAGGGGGACTGAAGCTTTCTTT. Its translation: CSVDLLERGTEAFF. The chain combines TRBV29-1 with TRBJ1-1, with a tentative D call TRBD1 (6 bases). V was cut by 3 bases and J by 5 bases, with 16 bases left in between. The CDR3 runs 14 residues. Per the germline V gene, CDR1 is SQVTM and CDR2 is ANQGSEA.

This chain uses TRBV30 with TRBJ2-3; D perhaps matches TRBD1 (5 bases). Germline loops: CDR1 GTSNPN, CDR2 SVGIG (reference sequence). This CDR3 spans 14 amino acids. V dropped 4 bases and J dropped 0 bases, with 11 bases sitting between them. CDR3 sequence (DNA): TGTGCCTGGATCCCAGGGTCCAGCACAGATACGCAGTATTTT. Its protein is CAWIPGSSTDTQYF.

The gene calls are TRBV19 and TRBJ1-5, with 10 bases that match TRBD1. The CDR3 spans 14 residues. Germline-derived CDR1 and CDR2 are LNHDA and SQIVND (reference sequence). V lost 5 bases to trimming and J lost 9 bases; unmatched junction nucleotides: 7. Here the CDR3 DNA reads TGTGCCAGTAGTTCGGGACAGGGGTACGGGCCCCAGCATTTT. Residues: CASSSGQGYGPQHF.

CDR3 region: CASTTGEYITSPLHF. The DNA for the CDR3 is TGTGCCAGCACAACAGGGGAATATATTACTTCACCCCTCCACTTT. The gene calls are TRBV6-5 and TRBJ1-6; 7 positions agree with TRBD1. Germline V gene data show CDR1 as MNHEY and CDR2 as SVGAGI. Trimming took 7 bases from V and 9 from J; bases not matched to a gene: 12. The CDR3 spans 15 residues.

The V gene is TRBV11-2, the J gene TRBJ1-1, with 7 nucleotides matching TRBD1. There are 14 residues in the CDR3. The germline V gene has CDR1 SGHAT and CDR2 FQNNGV. V was clipped by 3 bases and J by 6 bases; unmatched bases: 7. The CDR3 sequence is CASSFRQGSAEAFF. DNA of the CDR3: TGTGCCAGCAGCTTCCGACAGGGTAGCGCTGAAGCTTTCTTT.

This clone was seen a few times. The chain is built from TRBV18 and TRBJ1-1, with 7 nucleotides matching TRBD1. This CDR3 comprises 14 residues. J was trimmed by 4 bases and V by 5 bases; bases with no gene match: 7. Per the germline V gene, CDR1 is KGHSH and CDR2 is LQKENI. CDR3 sequence: CASSIGQVATEAFF. The CDR3 DNA sequence: TGTGCCAGCTCAATCGGACAGGTGGCCACTGAAGCTTTCTTT.

J is TRBJ1-3 and V is TRBV19; tentative D call: TRBD1 (5 bases). The V and J ends lost 6 bases and 0 bases respectively, with 9 bases between them. This CDR3 contains 14 residues. The germline gives CDR1 LNHDA, CDR2 SQIVND (reference sequence). CDR3 protein: CASRTDSSGNTIYF. The CDR3, as DNA: TGTGCCAGTAGGACCGACAGCTCTGGAAACACCATATATTTT.

J is TRBJ2-2 and V is TRBV5-1; 8 bases fit TRBD2. The CDR3 is 15 amino acids. V shed 3 bases and J 0 bases; nucleotides not matched to a gene: 1. CDR1 is SGHRS and CDR2 is YFSETQ in the germline V gene. The CDR3 DNA sequence: TGCGCCAGCAGCTGGGGACTAGCGAACACCGGGGAGCTGTTTTTT. The encoded protein is CASSWGLANTGELFF.

The CDR3 here is CASTEYMTAYGYTF. The CDR3 DNA is TGTGCCTCCACTGAATATATGACGGCCTATGGCTACACCTTC. The gene calls are TRBV30 and TRBJ1-2; D is undetermined. The CDR3 sequence is 14 residues long. Germline V gene data show CDR1 as GTSNPN and CDR2 as SVGIG (reference sequence). The ends were cut back, 7 bases at V and 4 bases at J, with 19 bases in the middle.

This clone was seen a few times. The chain combines TRBV10-2 with TRBJ1-2; weak D call: TRBD1 (6 bases). The CDR3 is 17 residues long. V was cut by 3 bases and J by 0 bases, with 17 bases left in between. Germline V CDR1 and CDR2: WSHSY, SAAADI. The CDR3 loop is CASSDTHTGRANYGYTF. The CDR3, as DNA: TGCGCCAGCAGTGACACGCATACAGGGAGAGCTAACTATGGCTACACCTTC.

This clone has just a few counts. The rearrangement links TRBV15 to TRBJ1-1; D is uncertain. Germline V gives CDR1 LNHNV, CDR2 YYDKDF (reference sequence). The ends were cut back, 7 bases at V and 1 base at J, with 10 bases in the middle. There are 13 residues in the CDR3. CDR3 coding DNA: TGTGCCACCAACCAGAGATGGAACACTGAAGCTTTCTTT. This encodes CATNQRWNTEAFF. Looking up the rest from reference TRBV15 and TRBJ1-1 gives the full variable domain: DAMVIQNPRYQVTQFGKPVTLSCSQTLNHNVMYWYQQKSSQAPKLLFHYYDKDFNNEADTPDNFQSRRPNTSFCFLDIRSPGLGDTAMYLCATNQRWNTEAFFGQGTRLTVV.

The chain links TRBV6-1 to TRBJ1-2; D is unclear. Trimming cost V 2 bases and J 8 bases, with 12 bases left between them. This CDR3 has 13 amino acids. Germline lookup yields CDR1 MNHNS and CDR2 SASEGT. The CDR3 spells CASSELGWSGYTF. CDR3 DNA: TGTGCCAGCAGTGAACTCGGGTGGAGCGGCTACACCTTC.

V usage is TRBV7-3 and J usage is TRBJ1-4, with D possibly matching TRBD1 (6 bases). The germline gives CDR1 SGHTA, CDR2 FQGTGA. CDR3 length: 14 amino acids. V dropped 0 bases and J dropped 7 bases, with 9 bases sitting between them. The DNA for the CDR3 is TGTGCCAGCAGCTTAACAGGGGGAGCTGAAAAACTGTTTTTT. Protein sequence: CASSLTGGAEKLFF.

The genes are TRBV11-2 and TRBJ1-6; TRBD1 is a possible D gene (6 bases). This CDR3 contains 15 residues. V lost 3 bases, J lost 7 bases, and 13 bases lay in between. Germline V gene sequence: CDR1 SGHAT, CDR2 FQNNGV. The DNA of the CDR3 is TGTGCCAGCAGCTTCTCAGGGGCCTCCAATTCACCCCTCCACTTT. Its protein is CASSFSGASNSPLHF.

This chain connects TRBV4-2 to TRBJ2-1; 8 nucleotides agree with TRBD2. Per the germline V gene, CDR1 is LGHNA and CDR2 is YNFKEQ. Unmatched junction bases numbered 3, after V lost 0 bases and J lost 5 bases. The CDR3 sequence is 15 residues long. The CDR3 is CASSQEAGGHNEQFF. CDR3 in DNA: TGTGCCAGCAGCCAAGAGGCGGGGGGCCACAATGAGCAGTTCTTC.

The chain couples TRBV29-1 to TRBJ1-1, with a tentative D call TRBD1 (5 bases). V lost 3 bases and J 8 bases, leaving 13 bases between the germline ends. The CDR3 length is 12 residues. Germline CDR1 reads SQVTM; CDR2 reads ANQGSEA. CDR3 bases: TGCAGCGTTGAGGGACGGAGATTAGAAGCTTTCTTT. It yields the protein CSVEGRRLEAFF.

The V and J genes are TRBV18 and TRBJ2-7, with TRBD1 matching over 8 bases. The CDR3 length is 15 residues. In germline, CDR1 is KGHSH, CDR2 LQKENI. J lost 3 bases, V lost 2 bases, and 6 bases had no gene match. The CDR3: CASSPATGVFYEQYF. As DNA, the CDR3 is TGTGCCAGCTCACCAGCGACAGGGGTTTTCTACGAGCAGTACTTC.

This clone came up a few times. The chain carries TRBV7-3 and TRBJ2-5; 8 bases match TRBD2. V was clipped by 6 bases and J by 7 bases; unmatched bases: 7. The germline V gene has CDR1 SGHTA and CDR2 FQGTGA. There are 13 residues in the CDR3. The CDR3 here is CASSPGGARTQYF. CDR3 DNA sequence: TGTGCCAGCAGTCCGGGGGGGGCCCGGACCCAGTACTTC.

CDR3 bases: TGTGCCAGCAGCGACGACAGGGAAGGACGCTATAATTCACCCCTCCACTTT. Amino acids: CASSDDREGRYNSPLHF. The rearrangement links TRBV11-2 to TRBJ1-6; TRBD1 agrees at 7 bases. CDR1 and CDR2 (germline): SGHAT, FQNNGV. The CDR3 length is 17 residues. Trimming took 5 bases from V and 3 from J; bases not matched to a gene: 10.

The chain employs TRBV5-1 and TRBJ2-2; 8 positions match TRBD1. J gave up 6 bases and V 4 bases, and 5 bases lay outside the gene matches. The germline gives CDR1 SGHRS, CDR2 YFSETQ. The CDR3 extends over 14 amino acids. Written as DNA, the CDR3 is TGCGCCAGCAGCCAACAACAGGGGGCCGGGGAGCTGTTTTTT. Protein: CASSQQQGAGELFF.